The clone carrying this TCR beta chain was picked up many times. Its target is not known. The CDR3 loop spans 11 amino acids. V lost 4 bases to trimming and J lost 5 bases, with 4 bases between them. The germline V gene encodes CDR1 LGHNA and CDR2 YNFKEQ. The sample is drawn from a study of spatial heterogeneity in lung cancer. Broader study findings: Intratumoral expanded alpha and beta TCR counts were found to track tumor mutation counts.

The time point was: sample taken at primary tumor resection. Tumor, nontumor lung or frozen PBMC supplied whole RNA, sequenced without sorting. One entry per CDR3 protein, called by TCRdb with MiXCR from the 5' RACE reads. The repertoire holds around 100,000 distinct CDR3 sequences, with about 4.4% as singletons. The sample was lung tumor tissue, taken at surgery. This TCR derives from a male donor with early-stage non-small cell lung cancer. J is TRBJ2-3 and V is TRBV4-2; no definite D call. This CDR3 reads CASSPGDTQYF. The CDR3, as DNA: TGTGCCAGCAGCCCTGGAGATACGCAGTATTTT.